This T cell receptor (beta chain) emerged from a study of CD8+CD57+ T cells in acquired aplastic anemia. About the research overall: Sorted CD4+ and CD8+ cells yielded about 3.1 ug of DNA on average. Overall study results and limits: Comparison of patients with controls identified almost 30 shared CD8+ CDR3 sequences.

For this clonotype: Its antigen is as yet unknown.

V lost 0 bases to trimming and J lost 5 bases, with 9 bases between them. CDR1 is SGHDT and CDR2 is YYEEEE in the germline V gene. The CDR3 is 14 amino acids. Using genomic DNA as the template, TCR beta VDJ and CDR3 profiling was carried out. TCRdb re-called the reads through MiXCR, storing one row per CDR3 protein. The data show 150,000 to 200,000 distinct CDR3 sequences, with 64% seen just once and around 46% held by the top ten. This receptor was taken from a human donor with severe aplastic anemia or a healthy control (not recorded which). The sample comprised sorted CD4+, CD8+, or CD8+CD57+ T cells (not recorded which) from PBMCs. The J gene is TRBJ1-5, the V gene TRBV5-6; D perhaps matches TRBD1 (6 bases). The CDR3 region is CASSLAGVDQPQHF. Here the CDR3 DNA reads TGTGCCAGCAGCTTGGCAGGGGTGGATCAGCCCCAGCATTTT.